This T cell receptor beta chain was captured in a study of metastatic and nonmetastatic thyroid tumors. The CDR3 covers 14 residues. The V end was cut by 4 bases, the J end by 4 bases, with 14 bases between. Germline values: CDR1 LGHDT, CDR2 YNNKEL (reference sequence). TCRdb re-called clones from the PCR reads using MiXCR. The sample includes approximately 30,000 clones, around 16% of them seen just once. In its sample, this clone was seen many times. Thyroid surgery had not been preceded by any treatment in any patient. The chain has TRBV3-1 and TRBJ2-7, with D perhaps matching TRBD1 (5 bases). This clonotype originated in a male donor with papillary thyroid cancer or a benign thyroid nodule (not recorded which). Some clones in this sample may be carry-over from other donors' samples. Sample: blood. As DNA, the CDR3 is TGTGCCAGCAGCCCAATGGCAGGGCAATACGAGCAGTACTTC. Its protein is CASSPMAGQYEQYF.